These 29 T cell receptor beta chains came from one sample sequenced in a study of graft-versus-host responses after intestinal transplantation. Their antigens remain unidentified. Method: immunoSEQ multiplex PCR; TCRdb's copy keeps in-frame clones and lacks some. The table has some 110,000 clones, roughly 87% seen once; the top ten hold about 0.9%. The specimen was unstimulated CD4+ T cells sorted from spleen or lymph node cells, collected before intestinal transplant. Source of these receptors: a human donor who received an intestinal transplant.

The chain couples TRBV5-4 to TRBJ1-2, with D possibly TRBD1 on 5 matching bases. V lost 2 bases, J lost 8 bases, and 13 bases lay in between. This CDR3 region has 13 residues. CDR1 and CDR2 (germline): SGHNT, YYREEE (reference sequence). The CDR3 DNA sequence: TGTGCCAGCAGCTTATCCAGGGACCGGGGCTACACCTTC. Translated: CASSLSRDRGYTF.

This chain links TRBV7-9 with TRBJ2-1, with 7 bases that match TRBD2. This CDR3 is built from 13 residues. Looked up from germline, CDR1 is SEHNR and CDR2 is FQNEAQ (reference sequence). Trimming cost V 10 bases and J 10 bases; bases outside gene matches: 13. The CDR3 here is CATSWGLSWEQFF. As DNA, the CDR3 is TGTGCCACCTCGTGGGGACTATCTTGGGAGCAGTTCTTC.

This chain links TRBV5-1 with TRBJ1-2; D gene uncertain. Germline V gene data show CDR1 as SGHRS and CDR2 as YFSETQ. The CDR3 runs to 14 residues. Between the trimmed V and J ends, which lost 4 bases and 0 bases, there was a span of 10 bases. CDR3 loop: CASSPDTANYGYTF. The CDR3 DNA sequence: TGCGCCAGCAGCCCCGACACAGCTAACTATGGCTACACCTTC.

The chain joins TRBV2 to TRBJ1-4; the D gene is possibly TRBD1 (6 bases). The CDR3 is 14 amino acids. Germline CDR1 reads SNHLY; CDR2 reads FYNNEI. Trimming shortened V by 7 bases and J by 5 bases, and 14 bases separated the two germline ends. Written as DNA, the CDR3 is TGTGCCAGCAAGGTTCAGGGGTTGAATGAAAAACTGTTTTTT. As protein: CASKVQGLNEKLFF.

The chain couples TRBV28 to TRBJ2-1; TRBD2 might be the D (6 bases). The CDR3 totals 12 residues. The germline CDR1 and CDR2 sequences are MDHEN and SYDVKM. The V end lost 5 bases, the J end lost 9 bases, and 11 bases lay between the germline ends. The CDR3 is CASSPTRFEQFF. As DNA, the CDR3 is TGTGCCAGCAGTCCGACTAGGTTTGAGCAGTTCTTC.

The rearrangement uses TRBV14 and TRBJ1-2; perhaps TRBD1 as D (5 bases). V was shortened by 2 bases and J by 4 bases, with 14 bases between the two germline ends. Germline-derived CDR1 and CDR2 are SGHDN and FVKESK. The CDR3 has 15 amino acids. As DNA, the CDR3 is TGTGCCAGCAGCCAATACCTGGGACCCTTCTATGGCTACACCTTC. Translating gives CASSQYLGPFYGYTF.

This chain joins TRBV29-1 and TRBJ2-1, with 7 bases fitting TRBD2. Germline V gene sequence: CDR1 SQVTM, CDR2 ANQGSEA. This CDR3 comprises 15 residues. The ends lost 4 bases at V and 0 bases at J; junction bases unmatched: 6. DNA for the CDR3: TGCAGCGTTGCCCGGGAGGCAGTCTCCTACAATGAGCAGTTCTTC. Translation gives CSVAREAVSYNEQFF.

The V and J genes are TRBV19 and TRBJ2-7, with D possibly being TRBD2 (8 bases). Germline assignment: CDR1 LNHDA and CDR2 SQIVND (reference sequence). This CDR3 has 15 residues. V lost 5 bases and J lost 2, with 16 bases in between. The CDR3 bases are TGTGCCAGTAGTGACAGGGTAGCGGGGCCCTACGAGCAGTACTTC. Translated: CASSDRVAGPYEQYF.

The chain uses TRBV11-2 and TRBJ2-5; 9 positions agree with TRBD2. Trimming removed 3 bases from V and 4 bases from J; junction bases left unmatched: 12. Germline V gene lookup returns CDR1 SGHAT and CDR2 FQNNGV. This CDR3 is 17 amino acids long. CDR3 sequence reads: CASSLRTSAGAPETQYF. The CDR3 DNA sequence: TGTGCCAGCAGCTTGCGGACTAGCGCGGGAGCTCCAGAGACCCAGTACTTC.

This chain connects TRBV5-1 to TRBJ2-7; a weak D match, TRBD2 (5 bases). Germline values: CDR1 SGHRS, CDR2 YFSETQ. V was trimmed by 8 bases and J by 3 bases, leaving 21 bases between them. This CDR3 has 15 amino acids. CDR3 DNA: TGCGCCAGTGCACCCCGCGGGTTAGCCCACTACGAGCAGTACTTC. It is translated as CASAPRGLAHYEQYF.

The chain's CDR3 is CATWGGGAQYF. The DNA of the CDR3 is TGTGCCACTTGGGGGGGAGGCGCCCAGTACTTC. The V gene is TRBV6-5, the J gene TRBJ2-5; TRBD2 aligns across 7 bases. J was trimmed by 9 bases and V by 10 bases; bases with no gene match: 8. The CDR3 totals 11 residues. In germline, CDR1 is MNHEY, CDR2 SVGAGI.

This chain links TRBV7-6 with TRBJ2-7, with 7 bases fitting TRBD1. The CDR3 has 15 amino acids. Unmatched junction bases numbered 10, after V lost 4 bases and J lost 4 bases. In germline, CDR1 is SGHVS, CDR2 FNYEAQ. In nucleotides, the CDR3 is TGTGCCAGCAGCTCAACTGCCGGGACAGCTTACGAGCAGTACTTC. It encodes CASSSTAGTAYEQYF.

The rearrangement links TRBV25-1 to TRBJ1-4, with 7 bases aligning to TRBD1. Germline V gene data show CDR1 as MGHDK and CDR2 as SYGVNS. The CDR3 runs 13 residues. J gave up 8 bases and V 6 bases, and 6 bases lay outside the gene matches. The CDR3 loop reads CASSRDRREKLFF. CDR3 sequence (DNA): TGTGCCAGCAGCCGGGACAGAAGGGAAAAACTGTTTTTT.

The chain is built from TRBV9 and TRBJ1-1; no clear D. Between the trimmed V and J ends, which lost 1 base and 0 bases, there was a span of 4 bases. The germline V gene has CDR1 SGDLS and CDR2 YYNGEE. CDR3 size: 13 residues. The CDR3 spells CASSVHMNTEAFF. In DNA form, the CDR3 reads TGTGCCAGCAGCGTACACATGAACACTGAAGCTTTCTTT.

The gene calls are TRBV6-6 and TRBJ2-2; D might be TRBD1 (5 bases). Germline loops: CDR1 MNHNY, CDR2 SVGAGI (reference sequence). Deletions cut 0 bases from V and 5 bases from J, with 13 bases between. The CDR3 covers 16 residues. The CDR3 reads CASSYSGQGKTGELFF. CDR3 nucleotides: TGTGCCAGCAGTTACTCAGGGCAGGGAAAGACCGGGGAGCTGTTTTTT.

This clone was seen a few times. The chain couples TRBV5-6 to TRBJ2-7; 9 positions match TRBD2. Germline V CDR1 and CDR2: SGHDT, YYEEEE. The CDR3 totals 16 residues. V trimming: 0 bases; J trimming: 2 bases; junction bases outside the gene matches: 6. CDR3 protein: CASSLARASGAYEQYF. CDR3 DNA sequence: TGTGCCAGCAGCTTGGCTAGGGCTAGCGGGGCCTACGAGCAGTACTTC.

The V gene is TRBV6-6, the J gene TRBJ1-2; D remains unclear. Trimming pared 8 bases from V and 2 bases from J, leaving 12 bases between. This CDR3 is 13 amino acids long. Germline V CDR1 and CDR2: MNHNY, SVGAGI (reference sequence). CDR3 nucleotide sequence: TGTGCCAGCTGCGAGGTGGGGAACTATGGCTACACCTTC. The encoded protein is CASCEVGNYGYTF.

Written as DNA, the CDR3 is TGTGCCTGGAGTGTACTGGCTCCCGGAACCACCGGGGAGCTGTTTTTT. This sequence encodes CAWSVLAPGTTGELFF. V usage is TRBV30 and J usage is TRBJ2-2; D remains unclear. Germline assignment: CDR1 GTSNPN and CDR2 SVGIG (reference sequence). The ends were cut back, 0 bases at V and 4 bases at J, with 15 bases in the middle. There are 16 residues in the CDR3.

This rearrangement joins TRBV18 to TRBJ2-5; TRBD2 might be the D (6 bases). This CDR3 contains 16 residues. Between the trimmed V and J ends, which lost 2 bases and 2 bases, there was a span of 15 bases. CDR1 is KGHSH and CDR2 is LQKENI in the germline V gene. CDR3 nucleotide sequence: TGTGCCAGCTCACCAAATATAGCGGAGTTTCAAGAGACCCAGTACTTC. It is translated as CASSPNIAEFQETQYF.

The DNA of the CDR3 is TGTGCCAGCAGCTTGGGAAGGGGGTCCCTTTACAATGAGCAGTTCTTC. Encoded protein: CASSLGRGSLYNEQFF. The chain couples TRBV7-9 to TRBJ2-1, with a possible D match to TRBD1 (6 bases). Trimming removed 3 bases at V and 4 bases at J, with 16 bases between. The length of the CDR3 is 16 residues. In germline, CDR1 is SEHNR, CDR2 FQNEAQ (reference sequence).

This rearrangement joins TRBV4-1 to TRBJ2-1; 8 nucleotides agree with TRBD2. J gave up 8 bases and V 5 bases, and 14 bases lay outside the gene matches. Germline loops: CDR1 MGHRA, CDR2 YSYEKL. CDR3 length equals 16 residues. As DNA, the CDR3 is TGCGCCAGCAGCTCCCCTAGGGCGGGGGGCTTCTATGAGCAGTTCTTC. Amino acid sequence: CASSSPRAGGFYEQFF.

J is TRBJ2-1 and V is TRBV5-4; D unclear. V shed 0 bases and J shed 7 bases, with 17 bases lying between them. Germline V CDR1 and CDR2: SGHNT, YYREEE (reference sequence). The CDR3 contains 16 residues. CDR3 sequence: CASSLDSTQTFNEQFF. The CDR3 DNA sequence: TGTGCCAGCAGCTTGGACAGCACCCAAACCTTTAATGAGCAGTTCTTC. Supplemented by reference TRBV5-4 and TRBJ2-1, the full variable domain reads ETGVTQSPTHLIKTRGQQVTLRCSSQSGHNTVSWYQQALGQGPQFIFQYYREEENGRGNFPPRFSGLQFPNYSSELNVNALELDDSALYLCASSLDSTQTFNEQFFGPGTRLTVL.

In this sample, this clone turned up a few times. This chain uses TRBV4-1 with TRBJ2-7; unclear D gene. The CDR3 runs 11 residues. Germline V lookup: CDR1 MGHRA, CDR2 YSYEKL. Trimming pared 0 bases from V and 3 bases from J, leaving 0 bases between. CDR3 in DNA: TGCGCCAGCAGCCAAGACTACGAGCAGTACTTC. Its translation is CASSQDYEQYF.

The chain employs TRBV5-1 and TRBJ2-1; TRBD1 aligns across 8 bases. This CDR3 is 16 amino acids long. Per germline, CDR1 SGHRS and CDR2 YFSETQ. The V gene end was trimmed by 0 bases and the J gene end by 4 bases; junction bases not matched to a gene: 6. Here the CDR3 DNA reads TGCGCCAGCAGCTTGGGGTTGGACAGGGCTTACAATGAGCAGTTCTTC. Translation gives CASSLGLDRAYNEQFF.

This clone was found a few times. This chain links TRBV12-5 with TRBJ1-1; the D is unclear. The germline CDR1 and CDR2 sequences are LGHNT and FRNRAP. The CDR3 contains 13 residues. The ends were cut back, 5 bases at V and 4 bases at J, with 11 bases in the middle. Here the CDR3 reads CASGQREGTEAFF. The CDR3 region has the DNA TGTGCTAGTGGTCAAAGGGAGGGCACTGAAGCTTTCTTT.

This clone is a singleton in its sample. The V and J genes are TRBV19 and TRBJ2-3; 7 bases align to TRBD1. The length of the CDR3 is 14 residues. Trimming took 10 bases from V and 0 from J; bases not matched to a gene: 7. The germline gives CDR1 LNHDA, CDR2 SQIVND (reference sequence). The CDR3 is CATKDRDSTDTQYF. The CDR3 bases are TGTGCCACCAAAGACAGGGACAGCACAGATACGCAGTATTTT.

The V call is TRBV29-1, the J call TRBJ2-7; D gene ambiguous. Germline V gene lookup returns CDR1 SQVTM and CDR2 ANQGSEA. Between the trimmed V and J ends, which lost 4 bases and 3 bases, there was a span of 10 bases. CDR3 length: 12 residues. For the CDR3, the DNA is TGCAGCGTTGCCCTGACTCGCTACGAGCAGTACTTC. This translates into CSVALTRYEQYF.

The chain combines TRBV6-5 with TRBJ1-2; 7 bases line up with TRBD1. CDR1 is MNHEY and CDR2 is SVGAGI in the germline V gene. J lost 8 bases, V lost 4 bases, and 10 bases had no gene match. CDR3 size: 14 residues. CDR3 nucleotide sequence: TGTGCCAGCAGTTTGGAAGAGGGGGCCGGGGGCTACACCTTC. This codes for CASSLEEGAGGYTF.

The chain uses TRBV4-1 and TRBJ2-7; 8 bases align to TRBD1. Germline V lookup: CDR1 MGHRA, CDR2 YSYEKL. The CDR3 length is 14 residues. V lost 1 base to trimming and J lost 4 bases; unmatched junction nucleotides: 3. The CDR3 coding sequence is TGCGCCAGCAGCCAAGTCACAGGGGGGTACGAGCAGTACTTC. It specifies CASSQVTGGYEQYF.